The 27 T cell receptor beta chains in this list originate from one sample, sequenced in a study of T cell changes during pregnancy in multiple sclerosis. The data were produced by immunoSEQ multiplex PCR, yet TCRdb's version contains in-frame clones alone and is incomplete. The repertoire has 40,000 to 50,000 clones, 90% of them found once; the top ten carry 6.5% to 8.5%. This specimen consisted of CD8+ T cells from peripheral blood mononuclear cells, obtained in the third trimester of pregnancy. These TCRs come from a female donor with multiple sclerosis, enrolled in a pregnancy study.

The gene calls are TRBV10-2 and TRBJ2-3; TRBD2 aligns across 10 bases. Germline values: CDR1 WSHSY, CDR2 SAAADI. Trimming removed 3 bases from V and 2 bases from J; junction bases left unmatched: 5. This CDR3 comprises 16 residues. In DNA, the CDR3 is TGCGCCAGCAGTGACGCACTAGCGGGGCACACAGATACGCAGTATTTT. Translated: CASSDALAGHTDTQYF.

This chain connects TRBV7-9 to TRBJ2-1; TRBD2 matches at 7 bases. The V segment lost 1 base and the J segment 5 bases; nucleotides outside the gene matches: 5. The CDR3 consists of 15 residues. Germline-derived CDR1 and CDR2 are SEHNR and FQNEAQ (reference sequence). The CDR3 bases are TGTGCCAGCAGCTTAGACCTAGCGGAAGACAATGAGCAGTTCTTC. As protein: CASSLDLAEDNEQFF.

This clone was found once. The V and J genes are TRBV10-3 and TRBJ2-1; D is ambiguous. The CDR3 runs to 15 residues. Looked up from germline, CDR1 is ENHRY and CDR2 is SYGVKD. V was trimmed by 3 bases and J by 0 bases, leaving 9 bases between them. CDR3 protein: CAISDGQNSYNEQFF. CDR3 DNA: TGTGCCATCAGTGATGGGCAGAACTCCTACAATGAGCAGTTCTTC.

This chain uses TRBV19 with TRBJ2-1; possibly TRBD1 for D (5 bases). This CDR3 comprises 15 residues. Germline loops: CDR1 LNHDA, CDR2 SQIVND (reference sequence). V was cut by 4 bases and J by 6 bases, with 16 bases left in between. The CDR3 DNA reads TGTGCCAGTAGTAATGGGGCGACTTATTTCAATGAGCAGTTCTTC. Residues: CASSNGATYFNEQFF.

This chain joins TRBV9 and TRBJ1-1; possibly TRBD1 for D (5 bases). Germline values: CDR1 SGDLS, CDR2 YYNGEE. Trimming cost V 0 bases and J 1 base, with 10 bases left between them. This CDR3 is built from 15 residues. The CDR3 region is CASSVVAGQNTEAFF. DNA of the CDR3: TGTGCCAGCAGCGTAGTGGCAGGGCAGAACACTGAAGCTTTCTTT.

The chain joins TRBV7-2 to TRBJ1-2; D is unclear. Germline V lookup: CDR1 SGHTA, CDR2 FQGNSA. With 2 bases removed from V and 0 bases from J, the gap between germline ends came to 19 bases. This CDR3 has 18 amino acids. CDR3 in amino acids: CASSLSWSGRPANYGYTF. For the CDR3, the DNA is TGTGCCAGCAGCTTATCTTGGAGCGGACGGCCAGCTAACTATGGCTACACCTTC.

The chain has TRBV5-4 and TRBJ2-1; 7 bases match TRBD2. This CDR3 comprises 15 residues. Germline values: CDR1 SGHNT, CDR2 YYREEE (reference sequence). V shed 5 bases and J 6 bases; nucleotides not matched to a gene: 11. CDR3 bases: TGTGCCAGCAGGGGGCTAGCGGAGGGAACCAATGAGCAGTTCTTC. It specifies CASRGLAEGTNEQFF.

This clone was counted once. The CDR3 nucleotides are TGTGCCAGCAGCTTGAGTCCCTTACTAACCTACAATGAGCAGTTCTTC. Translating gives CASSLSPLLTYNEQFF. The chain couples TRBV5-4 to TRBJ2-1; D gene ambiguous. This CDR3 spans 16 amino acids. Between the trimmed V and J ends, which lost 1 base and 2 bases, there was a span of 13 bases. CDR1 SGHNT and CDR2 YYREEE come from the germline V gene (reference sequence).

V usage is TRBV7-3 and J usage is TRBJ2-2, with unresolved D. Germline values: CDR1 SGHTA, CDR2 FQGTGA. This CDR3 contains 13 residues. V was shortened by 4 bases and J by 1 base, with 4 bases between the two germline ends. CDR3 bases: TGTGCCAGCAGCTCCTTGAACACCGGGGAGCTGTTTTTT. It encodes CASSSLNTGELFF.

The J gene is TRBJ1-1, the V gene TRBV4-3, with D perhaps TRBD1 (5 bases). V was cut by 0 bases and J by 5 bases, with 13 bases left in between. The CDR3 has 15 residues. Germline V gives CDR1 LGHNA, CDR2 YSLEER. The CDR3 loop reads CASSQDGWGLTEAFF. CDR3 nucleotide sequence: TGCGCCAGCAGCCAAGATGGGTGGGGACTAACTGAAGCTTTCTTT.

The J gene is TRBJ2-1, the V gene TRBV7-6, with 8 positions matching TRBD1. The J segment lost 2 bases and the V segment lost 5 bases, leaving 5 bases of the junction unmatched. The CDR3 covers 15 residues. Germline CDR1 and CDR2: SGHVS and FNYEAQ. CDR3 DNA sequence: TGTGCCAGCAGCCCCGGACAGGGCCCCTACAATGAGCAGTTCTTC. Protein sequence: CASSPGQGPYNEQFF.

This clone was detected only a few times. The chain has TRBV15 and TRBJ1-5; 7 bases match TRBD1. The V gene end was trimmed by 1 base and the J gene end by 2 bases; junction bases not matched to a gene: 5. The CDR3 has 16 amino acids. Germline V lookup: CDR1 LNHNV, CDR2 YYDKDF (reference sequence). CDR3 bases: TGTGCCACCAGCAGAGCGACAGGGATCGGCAATCAGCCCCAGCATTTT. Its translation is CATSRATGIGNQPQHF. The full variable domain, in which reference TRBV15 and TRBJ1-5 provide the parts outside the CDR3, is DAMVIQNPRYQVTQFGKPVTLSCSQTLNHNVMYWYQQKSSQAPKLLFHYYDKDFNNEADTPDNFQSRRPNTSFCFLDIRSPGLGDTAMYLCATSRATGIGNQPQHFGDGTRLSIL.

The genes are TRBV18 and TRBJ2-1, with D perhaps matching TRBD1 (5 bases). V dropped 6 bases and J dropped 0 bases, with 9 bases sitting between them. CDR1 and CDR2 from the germline V gene are KGHSH and LQKENI. This CDR3 has 14 residues. CDR3 amino acids: CASSLDSSYNEQFF. The CDR3 DNA sequence: TGTGCCAGCTCCCTCGACAGCTCCTACAATGAGCAGTTCTTC.

In its sample, this clone was seen once. The rearrangement joins TRBV30 to TRBJ1-2, with no clear D. CDR3 length: 11 residues. Trimming cost V 2 bases and J 8 bases, with 9 bases left between them. CDR1 is GTSNPN, CDR2 SVGIG, per germline (reference sequence). DNA of the CDR3: TGTGCCTGGAGTTTCCTAAAGGGCTACACCTTC. Translation: CAWSFLKGYTF.

The chain combines TRBV10-2 with TRBJ2-3; 8 nucleotides match TRBD1. This CDR3 is 14 amino acids long. The V gene end was trimmed by 7 bases and the J gene end by 1 base; junction bases not matched to a gene: 4. In germline, CDR1 is WSHSY, CDR2 SAAADI. This CDR3 is CASKQDRGTDTQYF. The CDR3 nucleotides are TGCGCCAGCAAACAGGACAGGGGCACAGATACGCAGTATTTT.

This chain connects TRBV5-1 to TRBJ1-4; tentatively, D is TRBD1 (5 bases). CDR3 length equals 15 residues. Germline CDR1 and CDR2: SGHRS and YFSETQ. V was cut by 5 bases and J by 5 bases, with 16 bases left in between. CDR3 coding DNA: TGCGCCAGCAGGGGTTGGTGGGGCCGGAATGAAAAACTGTTTTTT. It codes for CASRGWWGRNEKLFF. The full variable domain, in which reference TRBV5-1 and TRBJ1-4 provide the parts outside the CDR3, is KAGVTQTPRYLIKTRGQQVTLSCSPISGHRSVSWYQQTPGQGLQFLFEYFSETQRNKGNFPGRFSGRQFSNSRSEMNVSTLELGDSALYLCASRGWWGRNEKLFFGSGTQLSVL.

The CDR3 DNA follows: TGTGCCAGCAGTTTTTCTATGAACACTGAAGCTTTCTTT. It is translated as CASSFSMNTEAFF. The gene calls are TRBV28 and TRBJ1-1; D unclear. Trimming took 3 bases from V and 0 from J, leaving 5 bases between them. Germline V gives CDR1 MDHEN, CDR2 SYDVKM. This CDR3 has 13 amino acids.

This clone has more than one count but fewer than ten. This rearrangement joins TRBV4-2 to TRBJ2-1; 11 positions match TRBD2. Germline CDR1 reads LGHNA; CDR2 reads YNFKEQ. After removal of 4 bases from V and 7 bases from J, the junction contained 9 bases not matched to a gene. CDR3 length: 16 amino acids. The CDR3 DNA sequence: TGTGCCAGCAGCCCCCTGACCGGGACTAGCGGTAATGAGCAGTTCTTC. This gives the protein CASSPLTGTSGNEQFF.

The chain links TRBV7-9 to TRBJ1-5, with 12 bases that match TRBD1. Germline V gene lookup returns CDR1 SEHNR and CDR2 FQNEAQ (reference sequence). This CDR3 spans 16 amino acids. Trimming removed 4 bases from V and 6 bases from J; junction bases left unmatched: 7. The CDR3 here is CASSSGTGGMGQPQHF. Here the CDR3 DNA reads TGTGCCAGCAGCTCTGGGACAGGGGGCATGGGTCAGCCCCAGCATTTT.

The V call is TRBV4-2, the J call TRBJ2-1, with a tentative D call TRBD2 (6 bases). Trimming removed 5 bases from V and 6 bases from J, with 14 bases in between. Germline V gene lookup returns CDR1 LGHNA and CDR2 YNFKEQ. CDR3 length: 14 residues. The CDR3 bases are TGTGCCAGCAGCTACCCTGGGGGAGGCAATGAGCAGTTCTTC. Its protein product is CASSYPGGGNEQFF.

The rearrangement uses TRBV4-3 and TRBJ2-1; tentatively, D is TRBD2 (5 bases). This CDR3 contains 14 residues. The V gene lost 0 bases and the J gene lost 9 bases, with 12 bases spanning the gap. Germline loops: CDR1 LGHNA, CDR2 YSLEER. CDR3 in DNA: TGCGCCAGCAGCCAAGATGGAGCCGGGGTTGAGCAGTTCTTC. Protein product: CASSQDGAGVEQFF.

The rearrangement uses TRBV27 and TRBJ1-4, with 7 positions matching TRBD1. The CDR3 has 14 residues. CDR1 and CDR2 (germline): MNHEY, SMNVEV (reference sequence). The V and J ends lost 5 bases and 5 bases, in that order; junction bases with no gene match: 5. CDR3 in DNA: TGTGCCAGCAGTAGACAGGGCGGGAATGAAAAACTGTTTTTT. Protein product: CASSRQGGNEKLFF.

The chain combines TRBV7-9 with TRBJ1-1, with D possibly being TRBD1 (6 bases). Trimming removed 5 bases from V and 3 bases from J, with 16 bases in between. Germline CDR1 is SEHNR and CDR2 is FQNEAQ (reference sequence). This CDR3 region has 15 residues. CDR3 region: CASSPPTGRDTEAFF. The CDR3, as DNA: TGTGCCAGCAGCCCGCCCACAGGGAGGGACACTGAAGCTTTCTTT.

The chain uses TRBV10-3 and TRBJ2-5; 11 bases line up with TRBD2. The CDR3 has 16 amino acids. The ends lost 0 bases at V and 5 bases at J; junction bases unmatched: 5. The V gene's germline CDR1 is ENHRY and CDR2 SYGVKD. The CDR3 DNA is TGTGCCATCAGTGAGTCGCTAGCGGGGGGAGAGGAGACCCAGTACTTC. Protein sequence: CAISESLAGGEETQYF.

This sequence joins TRBV28 and TRBJ2-1; TRBD2 matches at 9 bases. J was trimmed by 3 bases and V by 5 bases; bases with no gene match: 8. The CDR3 extends over 16 amino acids. CDR1 MDHEN and CDR2 SYDVKM come from the germline V gene. DNA of the CDR3: TGTGCCAGCAGTCAAGGGACTAGCCCAATCTACAATGAGCAGTTCTTC. Protein product: CASSQGTSPIYNEQFF.

The rearrangement links TRBV5-1 to TRBJ2-7, with 9 bases fitting TRBD2. The CDR3 spans 15 residues. With 4 bases clipped from V and 6 bases from J, the junction kept 11 bases outside the gene matches. Germline CDR1 and CDR2: SGHRS and YFSETQ. The CDR3 reads CASSTYPGLASEQYF. Here the CDR3 DNA reads TGCGCCAGCAGCACCTACCCGGGACTAGCATCCGAGCAGTACTTC. Full variable domain (outside the CDR3, taken from reference TRBV5-1 and TRBJ2-7): KAGVTQTPRYLIKTRGQQVTLSCSPISGHRSVSWYQQTPGQGLQFLFEYFSETQRNKGNFPGRFSGRQFSNSRSEMNVSTLELGDSALYLCASSTYPGLASEQYFGPGTRLTVT.

The genes are TRBV5-1 and TRBJ2-3; 8 bases are a match to TRBD1. Germline CDR1 reads SGHRS; CDR2 reads YFSETQ. Trimming cost V 3 bases and J 13 bases; bases outside gene matches: 4. This CDR3 is 11 amino acids long. CDR3 loop: CASSSTGEEYF. CDR3 coding DNA: TGCGCCAGCAGCTCGACAGGGGAAGAGTATTTT.